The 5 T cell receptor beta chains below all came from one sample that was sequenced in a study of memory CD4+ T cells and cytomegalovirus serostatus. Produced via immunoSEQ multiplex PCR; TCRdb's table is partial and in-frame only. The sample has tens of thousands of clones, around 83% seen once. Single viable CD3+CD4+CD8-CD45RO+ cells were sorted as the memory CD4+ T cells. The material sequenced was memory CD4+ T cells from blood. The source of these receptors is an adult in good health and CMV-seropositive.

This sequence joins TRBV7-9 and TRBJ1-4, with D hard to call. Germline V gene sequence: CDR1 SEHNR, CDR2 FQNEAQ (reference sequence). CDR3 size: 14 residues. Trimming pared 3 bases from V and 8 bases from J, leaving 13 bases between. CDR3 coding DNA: TGTGCCAGCAGCTTCGGTCTGACTGGGGAAAAACTGTTTTTT. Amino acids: CASSFGLTGEKLFF.

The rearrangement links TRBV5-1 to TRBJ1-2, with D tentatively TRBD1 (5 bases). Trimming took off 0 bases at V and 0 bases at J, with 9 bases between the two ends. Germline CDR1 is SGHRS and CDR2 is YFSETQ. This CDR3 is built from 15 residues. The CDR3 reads CASSLAGASNYGYTF. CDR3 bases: TGCGCCAGCAGCTTGGCCGGGGCCTCTAACTATGGCTACACCTTC.

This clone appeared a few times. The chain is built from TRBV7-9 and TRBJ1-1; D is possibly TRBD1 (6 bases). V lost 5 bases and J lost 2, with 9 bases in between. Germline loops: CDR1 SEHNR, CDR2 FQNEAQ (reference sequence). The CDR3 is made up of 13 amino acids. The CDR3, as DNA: TGTGCCAGCAGCCTACAGGGTAACACTGAAGCTTTCTTT. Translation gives CASSLQGNTEAFF.

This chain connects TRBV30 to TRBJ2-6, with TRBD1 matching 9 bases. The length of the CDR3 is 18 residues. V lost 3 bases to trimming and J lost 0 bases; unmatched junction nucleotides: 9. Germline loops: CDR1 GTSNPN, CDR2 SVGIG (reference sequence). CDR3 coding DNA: TGTGCCTGGAGCGATTGGACAGGGGATTTCTCTGGGGCCAACGTCCTGACTTTC. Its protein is CAWSDWTGDFSGANVLTF. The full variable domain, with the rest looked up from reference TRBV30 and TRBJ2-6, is SQTIHQWPATLVQPVGSPLSLECTVEGTSNPNLYWYRQAAGRGLQLLFYSVGIGQISSEVPQNLSASRPQDRQFILSSKKLLLSDSGFYLCAWSDWTGDFSGANVLTFGAGSRLTVL.

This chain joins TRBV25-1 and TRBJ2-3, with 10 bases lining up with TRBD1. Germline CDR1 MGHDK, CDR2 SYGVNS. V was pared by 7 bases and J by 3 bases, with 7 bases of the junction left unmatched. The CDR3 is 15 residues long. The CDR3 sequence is CASNAGDRGTDTQYF. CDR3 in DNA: TGTGCCAGCAACGCTGGGGACAGGGGTACAGATACGCAGTATTTT.